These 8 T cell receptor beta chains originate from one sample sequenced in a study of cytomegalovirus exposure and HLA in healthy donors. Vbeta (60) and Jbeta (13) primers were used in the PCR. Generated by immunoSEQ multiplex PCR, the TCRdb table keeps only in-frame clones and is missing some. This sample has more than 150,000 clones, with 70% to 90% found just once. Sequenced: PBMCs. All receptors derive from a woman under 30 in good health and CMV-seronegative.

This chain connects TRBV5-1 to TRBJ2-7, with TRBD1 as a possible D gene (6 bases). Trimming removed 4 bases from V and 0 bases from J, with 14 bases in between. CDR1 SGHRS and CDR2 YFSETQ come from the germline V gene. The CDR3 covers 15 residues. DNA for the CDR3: TGCGCCAGCAGCATACTACAGGGCCCCTCCTACGAGCAGTACTTC. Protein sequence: CASSILQGPSYEQYF.

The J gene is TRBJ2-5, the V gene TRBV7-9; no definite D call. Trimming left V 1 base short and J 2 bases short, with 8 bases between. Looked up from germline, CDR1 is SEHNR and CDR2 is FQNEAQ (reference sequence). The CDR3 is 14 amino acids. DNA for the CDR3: TGTGCCAGCAGCTTAGGCGGCACTCAAGAGACCCAGTACTTC. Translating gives CASSLGGTQETQYF.

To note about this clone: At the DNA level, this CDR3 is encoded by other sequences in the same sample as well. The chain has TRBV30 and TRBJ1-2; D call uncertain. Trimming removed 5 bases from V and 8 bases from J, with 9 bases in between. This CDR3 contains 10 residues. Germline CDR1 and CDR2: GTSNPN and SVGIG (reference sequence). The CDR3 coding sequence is TGTGCCTGGCGCGCGGGGGGCTACACCTTC. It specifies CAWRAGGYTF.

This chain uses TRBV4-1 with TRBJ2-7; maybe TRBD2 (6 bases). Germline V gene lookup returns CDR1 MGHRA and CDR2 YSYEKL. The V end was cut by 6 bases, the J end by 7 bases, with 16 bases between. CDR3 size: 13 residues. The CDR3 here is CASRLSGAGEQYF. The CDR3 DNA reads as TGCGCCAGCAGGTTGTCGGGAGCAGGGGAGCAGTACTTC.

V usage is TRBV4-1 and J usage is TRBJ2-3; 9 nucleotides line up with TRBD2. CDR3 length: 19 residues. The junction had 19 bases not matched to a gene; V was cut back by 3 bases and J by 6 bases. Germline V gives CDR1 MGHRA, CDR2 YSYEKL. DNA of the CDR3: TGCGCCAGCAGCCAGTTGGGCCCCTCTAGCGGGAACGTCAAGGATACGCAGTATTTT. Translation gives CASSQLGPSSGNVKDTQYF.

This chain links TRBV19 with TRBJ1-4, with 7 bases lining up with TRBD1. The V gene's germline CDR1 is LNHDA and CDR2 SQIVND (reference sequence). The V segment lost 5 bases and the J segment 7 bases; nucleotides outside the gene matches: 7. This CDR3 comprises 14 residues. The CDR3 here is CASSARGLGEKLFF. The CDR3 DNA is TGTGCCAGTAGTGCGAGGGGGCTGGGTGAAAAACTGTTTTTT.

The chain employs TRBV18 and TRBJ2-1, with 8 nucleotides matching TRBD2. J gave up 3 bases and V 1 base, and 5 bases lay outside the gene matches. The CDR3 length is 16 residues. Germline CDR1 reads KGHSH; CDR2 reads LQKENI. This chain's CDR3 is CASSPQAGDLYNEQFF. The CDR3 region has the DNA TGTGCCAGCTCACCACAAGCGGGGGACCTCTACAATGAGCAGTTCTTC.

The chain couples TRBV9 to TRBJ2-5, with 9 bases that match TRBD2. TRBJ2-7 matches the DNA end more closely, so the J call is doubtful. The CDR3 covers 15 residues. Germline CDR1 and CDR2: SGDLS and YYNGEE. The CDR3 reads CASSVGPSGTYEQYF. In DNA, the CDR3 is TGTGCCAGCAGCGTAGGGCCTAGCGGGACCTACGAGCAGTACTTC.